Listed below are T cell receptor beta chains from one sample, sequenced in a study of T cells in Graves' hyperthyroidism and ophthalmopathy. TCRdb re-derived calls from the multiplex PCR reads in MiXCR, one entry per CDR3 protein. The table includes around 300,000 distinct CDR3 sequences, about an eighth detected once. Sequenced input: blood. These receptors were collected from a woman between 35 and 50 years old with Graves' ophthalmopathy. Both conserved end residues are part of each CDR3. Each record gives: D gene, clone size, V gene, J gene, CDR3 protein, CDR3 DNA. The D gene is left open where the match is weak. The size field is filled for only some rows; it gives once, few, many or a size class.

.	many	TRBV18	TRBJ2-7	CASSPRDVLYYEQYF	TGTGCCAGCTCACCACGGGACGTTTTATACTACGAGCAGTACTTC
.	many	TRBV7-2	TRBJ1-5	CASSLPPQPQHF	TGTGCCAGCAGCTTACCCCCTCAGCCCCAGCATTTT
.	many	TRBV18	TRBJ1-2	CASSQAAYGYTF	TGTGCCAGCTCACAGGCCGCCTATGGCTACACCTTC
.	many	TRBV12-3/TRBV12-4	TRBJ2-3	CASSPRGSGTDTQYF	TGTGCCAGCAGTCCCCGGGGGTCAGGCACAGATACGCAGTATTTT
TRBD1	.	TRBV20-1	TRBJ2-7	CSAMDRVSHEQYF	TGCAGTGCAATGGACAGGGTGTCCCACGAGCAGTACTTC
TRBD2	few	TRBV24-1	TRBJ2-1	CATSGPGTSGSYEQFF	TGTGCCACCAGTGGCCCCGGGACTAGCGGGAGTTATGAGCAGTTCTTC
.	.	TRBV5-1	TRBJ1-2	CASSLEPGLNYGYTF	TGCGCCAGCAGCTTGGAGCCAGGGTTAAACTATGGCTACACCTTC
TRBD1	few	TRBV7-8	TRBJ1-5	CASSLEARGLRQPQHF	TGTGCCAGCAGCTTAGAAGCCAGGGGGCTGAGGCAGCCCCAGCATTTT
.	few	TRBV5-1	TRBJ2-1	CASSAGQTYNEQFF	TGCGCCAGCAGCGCGGGACAAACCTACAATGAGCAGTTCTTC
.	.	TRBV11-3	TRBJ1-2	CASSLGPRGYTF	TGTGCCAGCAGCTTGGGTCCGCGCGGCTACACCTTC
.	.	TRBV2	TRBJ1-2	CARTLSHGGYYGYTF	TGTGCCAGGACACTTAGCCACGGGGGTTACTATGGCTACACCTTC
TRBD2	few	TRBV2	TRBJ2-1	CASLSSGGGREQFF	TGTGCCAGCCTTTCTAGCGGGGGTGGGAGGGAGCAGTTCTTC
.	many	TRBV28	TRBJ2-7	CASEGQGFGYEQYF	TGTGCCAGCGAAGGGCAGGGGTTCGGCTACGAGCAGTACTTC
TRBD1	.	TRBV11-2	TRBJ1-4	CASSLDQGTGEKLFF	TGTGCCAGCAGCTTAGATCAGGGGACAGGTGAAAAACTGTTTTTT
.	many	TRBV5-5	TRBJ1-1	CASSLVMGGNEAFF	TGTGCCAGCAGCTTGGTCATGGGTGGGAATGAAGCTTTCTTT
TRBD1	few	TRBV20-1	TRBJ1-5	CSAIPTGGLNNQPQHF	TGCAGTGCTATACCGACAGGGGGTTTGAACAATCAGCCCCAGCATTTT
.	.	TRBV10-2	TRBJ2-6	CASSDFGSGANVLTF	TGCGCCAGCAGTGACTTTGGCTCTGGGGCCAACGTCCTGACTTTC
TRBD2	.	TRBV5-1	TRBJ2-6	CASSLGLATGANVLTF	TGCGCCAGCAGCTTGGGACTAGCGACCGGGGCCAACGTCCTGACTTTC
TRBD1	.	TRBV6-5	TRBJ2-7	CASSLTGGSPDYEQYF	TGTGCCAGCAGTTTAACAGGGGGCTCCCCCGACTACGAGCAGTACTTC
TRBD2	.	TRBV10-1	TRBJ2-3	CASSSGLAGSDTQYF	TGCGCCAGCAGCTCCGGACTAGCGGGTTCGGATACGCAGTATTTT
.	many	TRBV12-3/TRBV12-4	TRBJ1-1	CASSFQGKATEAFF	TGTGCCAGCAGTTTCCAGGGTAAGGCCACTGAAGCTTTCTTT
.	many	TRBV7-9	TRBJ1-2	CASSLESGYLDYGYTF	TGTGCCAGCAGCTTAGAGTCAGGTTATCTGGACTATGGCTACACCTTC
.	many	TRBV7-2	TRBJ1-1	CASRVLRGGEAFF	TGTGCCAGCAGAGTCTTAAGGGGTGGTGAAGCTTTCTTT
.	.	TRBV7-2	TRBJ1-2	CASSLASPVGNYGYTF	TGTGCCAGCAGCTTAGCTTCACCGGTAGGGAACTATGGCTACACCTTC
.	few	TRBV7-8	TRBJ2-4	CASSPRGQAIAKNIQYF	TGTGCCAGCAGCCCCCGTGGGCAGGCGATAGCCAAAAACATTCAGTACTTC
TRBD2	few	TRBV20-1	TRBJ2-7	CSASRTSGSSYEQYF	TGCAGTGCTTCCCGGACTAGCGGATCCTCCTACGAGCAGTACTTC
.	many	TRBV7-9	TRBJ2-3	CASSSIAALTGDTQYF	TGTGCCAGCAGCTCCATAGCCGCCCTCACGGGGGATACGCAGTATTTT
.	many	TRBV6-1	TRBJ1-6	CASRQGASPLHF	TGTGCCAGCAGGCAGGGCGCTTCACCCCTCCACTTT
TRBD1	many	TRBV28	TRBJ2-1	CASRFSVQGAGEQFF	TGTGCCAGCAGGTTCAGCGTACAGGGGGCGGGTGAGCAGTTCTTC
.	many	TRBV6-1	TRBJ2-1	CASSDSFQRSEQFF	TGTGCCAGCAGTGATAGCTTCCAGCGGAGTGAGCAGTTCTTC
TRBD2	many	TRBV20-1	TRBJ2-2	CSASRLTGGVTGELFF	TGCAGTGCTAGCCGTCTAACGGGAGGGGTCACCGGGGAGCTGTTTTTT
TRBD2	many	TRBV20-1	TRBJ2-7	CSARGGAGVYEQYF	TGCAGTGCTAGAGGAGGAGCGGGAGTGTACGAGCAGTACTTC
TRBD1	many	TRBV6-1	TRBJ1-5	CASTTPGPGGHQPQHF	TGTGCCAGCACCACCCCAGGGCCAGGGGGGCATCAGCCCCAGCATTTT
.	many	TRBV28	TRBJ2-1	CASSTPTYNEQFF	TGTGCCAGCAGTACACCAACCTACAATGAGCAGTTCTTC
TRBD1	.	TRBV6-1	TRBJ1-4	CASSRQGLFEKLFF	TGTGCCAGCAGTAGACAGGGGTTGTTTGAAAAACTGTTTTTT
TRBD2	many	TRBV20-1	TRBJ2-3	CSARGTSSGTDTQYF	TGCAGTGCTAGAGGGACTAGCAGCGGCACAGATACGCAGTATTTT
TRBD1	few	TRBV12-3/TRBV12-4	TRBJ1-5	CASSFRDRGSQPQHF	TGTGCCAGCAGTTTTAGGGACAGGGGTAGTCAGCCCCAGCATTTT
TRBD1	once	TRBV3-1	TRBJ1-3	CASSPGTAGSTIYF	TGTGCCAGCAGCCCAGGGACAGCTGGAAGCACCATATATTTT
.	.	TRBV15	TRBJ2-5	CAASRTDVLAIEETQYF	TGTGCCGCCAGCAGAACTGACGTGCTAGCGATAGAAGAGACCCAGTACTTC
TRBD1	.	TRBV2	TRBJ1-2	CASSEAGTGFGGYTF	TGTGCCAGCAGTGAAGCAGGGACAGGGTTTGGTGGCTACACCTTC
.	many	TRBV11-3	TRBJ2-5	CASSLAEGRETQYF	TGTGCCAGCAGCTTAGCAGAGGGAAGAGAGACCCAGTACTTC
.	many	TRBV28	TRBJ2-7	CASRSPGQPSSYEQYF	TGTGCCAGCAGATCGCCCGGACAGCCGAGCTCCTACGAGCAGTACTTC
TRBD2	.	TRBV29-1	TRBJ2-5	CSVELAGGPGETQYF	TGCAGCGTTGAACTAGCGGGGGGGCCAGGGGAGACCCAGTACTTC
.	many	TRBV6-1	TRBJ1-1	CASSAQRGGITEAFF	TGTGCCAGCAGTGCACAGAGGGGGGGGATCACTGAAGCTTTCTTT
TRBD2	many	TRBV6-1	TRBJ2-1	CASSFLAGGEGNEQFF	TGTGCCAGCAGTTTCCTAGCGGGAGGTGAAGGCAATGAGCAGTTCTTC